This entry lists 29 T cell receptor beta chains sequenced from one sample in a study of CD8 T cells in ankylosing spondylitis. Each CDR3 protein is one row after TCRdb ran MiXCR on the 5' RACE reads. The table lists about 240,000 distinct CDR3 sequences, approximately 9% of them singletons. The sample comprised blood, either unsorted or a sorted T cell fraction (not recorded which). These receptors all come from a male donor with ankylosing spondylitis or in good health (not recorded which).

This clonotype has ten or more counts. The V and J genes are TRBV4-3 and TRBJ1-6; D unresolved. The V end was cut by 1 base, the J end by 3 bases, with 7 bases between. The CDR3 runs to 15 residues. Germline V gives CDR1 LGHNA, CDR2 YSLEER. The DNA for the CDR3 is TGCGCCAGCAGCCAAGGGACTCTCTATAATTCACCCCTCCACTTT. This gives the protein CASSQGTLYNSPLHF.

This clonotype was observed a handful of times. The chain employs TRBV20-1 and TRBJ1-2; 7 nucleotides line up with TRBD1. From germline, CDR1 is DFQATT and CDR2 SNEGSKA (reference sequence). The V and J ends lost 3 bases and 6 bases, in that order; junction bases with no gene match: 10. The CDR3 has 14 amino acids. CDR3 in DNA: TGCAGTGCTAGGGGGGGACAGCAAGTCCATGGCTACACCTTC. Amino acids: CSARGGQQVHGYTF.

The J gene is TRBJ1-5, the V gene TRBV20-1; D perhaps matches TRBD1 (5 bases). The CDR3 covers 15 residues. Germline V CDR1 and CDR2: DFQATT, SNEGSKA (reference sequence). Between the trimmed V and J ends, which lost 3 bases and 4 bases, there was a span of 16 bases. The CDR3 here is CSARGTGTGNQPQHF. Written as DNA, the CDR3 is TGCAGTGCTAGGGGTACCGGGACTGGTAATCAGCCCCAGCATTTT.

The chain links TRBV29-1 to TRBJ1-1, with no clear D. Trimming took 7 bases from V and 3 from J, leaving 9 bases between them. This CDR3 contains 11 residues. The germline V gene encodes CDR1 SQVTM and CDR2 ANQGSEA. The CDR3 here is CSADTYTEAFF. The CDR3 coding sequence is TGCAGCGCCGACACCTACACTGAAGCTTTCTTT. The whole variable domain, filled in from reference TRBV29-1 and TRBJ1-1, reads SAVISQKPSRDICQRGTSLTIQCQVDSQVTMMFWYRQQPGQSLTLIATANQGSEATYESGFVIDKFPISRPNLTFSTLTVSNMSPEDSSIYLCSADTYTEAFFGQGTRLTVV.

At least ten counts were recorded for this clonotype. The chain recombines TRBV12-3 or TRBV12-4 with TRBJ2-7; possibly TRBD1 or TRBD2 for D (5 bases each). This CDR3 region has 14 residues. V lost 3 bases and J lost 3, with 12 bases in between. CDR3 nucleotide sequence: TGTGCCAGCAGTTTGGGGACGCTCTTCTACGAGCAGTACTTC. Translated: CASSLGTLFYEQYF.

The sample holds many counts of this clonotype. CDR3 in amino acids: CASSLARKNTEAFF. In DNA form, the CDR3 reads TGTGCCAGCAGCTTAGCCAGAAAGAACACTGAAGCTTTCTTT. The genes are TRBV7-2 and TRBJ1-1; D remains unclear. The CDR3 is made up of 14 amino acids. The V gene's germline CDR1 is SGHTA and CDR2 FQGNSA. Trimming cost V 0 bases and J 1 base, with 6 bases left between them.

The sample holds many counts of this clonotype. The gene calls are TRBV20-1 and TRBJ2-2, with 8 bases that match TRBD2. CDR1 and CDR2 (germline): DFQATT, SNEGSKA (reference sequence). The CDR3 is 17 residues long. V was clipped by 3 bases and J by 8 bases; unmatched bases: 17. CDR3 sequence: CSASLLRGGAVNGELFF. DNA for the CDR3: TGCAGTGCTAGTCTCCTACGGGGGGGAGCGGTTAATGGGGAGCTGTTTTTT.

This clonotype was observed at least ten times. This rearrangement joins TRBV20-1 to TRBJ2-1; 8 bases fit TRBD2. CDR1 is DFQATT and CDR2 is SNEGSKA in the germline V gene (reference sequence). Trimming at V came to 5 bases and at J to 4 bases, leaving 10 bases not matched to a gene. This CDR3 contains 15 residues. The CDR3 sequence is CSASGRARSYNEQFF. CDR3 DNA: TGCAGTGCTTCCGGGAGGGCTCGTAGTTACAATGAGCAGTTCTTC.

This clonotype was counted only a few times. The rearrangement links TRBV6-5 to TRBJ2-3, with unresolved D. The CDR3 consists of 17 residues. The germline V gene encodes CDR1 MNHEY and CDR2 SVGAGI. V lost 0 bases, J lost 3 bases, and 16 bases lay in between. The CDR3 region has the DNA TGTGCCAGCAGTTACTCTTTTGAAGGGTCGATGACAGATACGCAGTATTTT. Its protein is CASSYSFEGSMTDTQYF.

This clonotype appeared many times. The chain combines TRBV7-2 with TRBJ2-3, with 9 bases fitting TRBD2. The V and J ends lost 0 bases and 7 bases, in that order; junction bases with no gene match: 17. The germline CDR1 and CDR2 sequences are SGHTA and FQGNSA. The CDR3 totals 19 residues. Written as DNA, the CDR3 is TGTGCCAGCAGCTTAGCCCTAGCGGGGTCCTCGGTTGGCCCAAATACGCAGTATTTT. Its translation: CASSLALAGSSVGPNTQYF.

This clonotype occurred many times. The chain employs TRBV12-3 or TRBV12-4 and TRBJ2-3, with D perhaps matching TRBD1 (6 bases). This CDR3 has 16 amino acids. V dropped 8 bases and J dropped 5 bases, with 23 bases sitting between them. The CDR3 region has the DNA TGTGCCAGCTTGGGTATGGACAGATGGGCAGAAGATACGCAGTATTTT. Translating gives CASLGMDRWAEDTQYF.

This clonotype was seen many times. The chain couples TRBV20-1 to TRBJ2-5, with D unclear. The germline V gene encodes CDR1 DFQATT and CDR2 SNEGSKA (reference sequence). The CDR3 has 11 residues. DNA of the CDR3: TGCAGCGCCGCAACTTCGGAGACCCAGTACTTC. Protein product: CSAATSETQYF.

The table lists this clonotype with many counts. This rearrangement joins TRBV20-1 to TRBJ2-3; TRBD1 aligns across 10 bases. CDR3 length: 15 residues. With 5 bases clipped from V and 3 bases from J, the junction kept 8 bases outside the gene matches. Looked up from germline, CDR1 is DFQATT and CDR2 is SNEGSKA (reference sequence). The CDR3 sequence is CSARTWTGGTDTQYF. The CDR3 DNA sequence: TGCAGTGCTCGGACATGGACAGGGGGGACAGATACGCAGTATTTT.

The sample holds many counts of this clonotype. The CDR3 reads CSVVASTDTQYF. In nucleotides, the CDR3 is TGCAGCGTTGTGGCCAGCACAGATACGCAGTATTTT. The chain carries TRBV29-1 and TRBJ2-3; D gene uncertain. This CDR3 has 12 residues. CDR1 and CDR2 from the germline V gene are SQVTM and ANQGSEA. Trimming removed 4 bases from V and 0 bases from J, with 5 bases in between.

This clonotype was recorded many times. J is TRBJ2-1 and V is TRBV20-1, with unresolved D. This CDR3 is built from 14 residues. Germline V gene sequence: CDR1 DFQATT, CDR2 SNEGSKA (reference sequence). The CDR3 sequence is CRPSGGGAYNEQFF. Here the CDR3 DNA reads TGCAGGCCGAGTGGTGGCGGAGCCTACAATGAGCAGTTCTTC.

In this sample, this clonotype turned up many times. This CDR3 is CASSLEGTGSMNTEAFF. The DNA of the CDR3 is TGCGCCAGCAGCTTGGAGGGGACAGGGTCTATGAACACTGAAGCTTTCTTT. J is TRBJ1-1 and V is TRBV5-1, with 9 bases matching TRBD1. This CDR3 is 17 amino acids long. The germline V gene encodes CDR1 SGHRS and CDR2 YFSETQ. J lost 0 bases, V lost 0 bases, and 6 bases had no gene match.

This clonotype was seen more than once but under ten times. The rearrangement uses TRBV20-1 and TRBJ1-1, with D hard to call. CDR3 length equals 13 residues. The ends were cut back, 6 bases at V and 6 bases at J, with 17 bases in the middle. Germline values: CDR1 DFQATT, CDR2 SNEGSKA (reference sequence). CDR3 DNA: TGCAGTGCCCCCATGCCGATAGGCCCTGAAGCTTTCTTT. Encoded protein: CSAPMPIGPEAFF.

On this clonotype: Being one base from a much bigger clone, this may be a read error. The chain combines TRBV20-1 with TRBJ1-5; D is undetermined. CDR3 size: 13 residues. The V end was cut by 0 bases, the J end by 5 bases, with 8 bases between. In germline, CDR1 is DFQATT, CDR2 SNEGSKA (reference sequence). CDR3 in DNA: TGCAGTGCTAGAGATTTACCTCATCAGCCCCAGCATTTT. This sequence encodes CSARDLPHQPQHF.

On this clonotype itself: It may be a read error: a sequence one base away is much more abundant. CDR3 residues: CASSWIGLGTEAFF. The CDR3 DNA follows: TGCGCCAGCAGCTGGATAGGGTTGGGGACTGAAGCTTTCTTT. The chain has TRBV5-1 and TRBJ1-1; D gene uncertain. V lost 3 bases, J lost 5 bases, and 14 bases lay in between. The CDR3 runs 14 residues. Per the germline V gene, CDR1 is SGHRS and CDR2 is YFSETQ.

This clonotype was counted many times. The gene calls are TRBV5-4 and TRBJ1-1; D is perhaps TRBD1 (5 bases). V dropped 1 base and J dropped 0 bases, with 10 bases sitting between them. This CDR3 region has 15 residues. The germline V gene encodes CDR1 SGHNT and CDR2 YYREEE (reference sequence). CDR3 sequence reads: CASSLLETVNTEAFF. As DNA, the CDR3 is TGTGCCAGCAGCTTGTTAGAGACAGTGAACACTGAAGCTTTCTTT. Drawing the rest from reference TRBV5-4 and TRBJ1-1, the complete variable domain is ETGVTQSPTHLIKTRGQQVTLRCSSQSGHNTVSWYQQALGQGPQFIFQYYREEENGRGNFPPRFSGLQFPNYSSELNVNALELDDSALYLCASSLLETVNTEAFFGQGTRLTVV.

This clonotype was seen repeatedly, ten times or more. The rearrangement joins TRBV20-1 to TRBJ2-7; D perhaps matches TRBD1 (6 bases). The V end lost 4 bases, the J end lost 6 bases, and 13 bases lay between the germline ends. This CDR3 is built from 12 residues. In germline, CDR1 is DFQATT, CDR2 SNEGSKA (reference sequence). This CDR3 reads CSAKDRFTEQYF. The CDR3 coding sequence is TGCAGTGCTAAGGACAGATTCACCGAGCAGTACTTC.

This clonotype appeared many times. The chain couples TRBV18 to TRBJ1-1; TRBD1 matches at 7 bases. CDR3 size: 13 residues. J gave up 4 bases and V 5 bases, and 4 bases lay outside the gene matches. Germline V gene data show CDR1 as KGHSH and CDR2 as LQKENI. The DNA of the CDR3 is TGTGCCAGCTCAAACGACAGGGTCACTGAAGCTTTCTTT. Residues: CASSNDRVTEAFF.

J is TRBJ2-3 and V is TRBV14; 7 nucleotides line up with TRBD2. Unmatched junction bases numbered 4, after V lost 4 bases and J lost 9 bases. The length of the CDR3 is 12 residues. Germline CDR1 and CDR2: SGHDN and FVKESK. In DNA, the CDR3 is TGTGCCAGCAGCCCAGCGGGGCGAACGCAGTATTTT. Translation gives CASSPAGRTQYF. The full variable domain, rest sourced from reference TRBV14 and TRBJ2-3, is EAGVTQFPSHSVIEKGQTVTLRCDPISGHDNLYWYRRVMGKEIKFLLHFVKESKQDESGMPNNRFLAERTGGTYSTLKVQPAELEDSGVYFCASSPAGRTQYFGPGTRLTVL.

Ten or more counts support this clonotype. The chain is built from TRBV6-6 and TRBJ2-1; no reliable D call. This CDR3 contains 11 residues. V lost 5 bases and J lost 9, with 8 bases in between. Germline CDR1 reads MNHNY; CDR2 reads SVGAGI (reference sequence). The CDR3, as DNA: TGTGCCAGCAGTCTTTGGGGTGAGCAGTTCTTC. Amino acids: CASSLWGEQFF.

This clonotype appeared many times. J is TRBJ2-7 and V is TRBV6-2 or TRBV6-3; 8 bases agree with TRBD1. CDR1 MNHEY and CDR2 SVGEGT come from the germline V gene. The CDR3 is 15 residues long. V trimming: 5 bases; J trimming: 5 bases; junction bases outside the gene matches: 11. Here the CDR3 reads CASSPLRGRYNEQYF. The CDR3 DNA is TGTGCCAGCAGTCCCCTCAGGGGGCGGTACAACGAGCAGTACTTC.

This clonotype was detected many times. The chain carries TRBV9 and TRBJ1-2; D call uncertain. From germline, CDR1 is SGDLS and CDR2 YYNGEE. The CDR3 totals 13 residues. V lost 0 bases and J 8 bases, leaving 11 bases between the germline ends. The CDR3 bases are TGTGCCAGCAGCGTAGAAGCTTCGAGGGGCTACACCTTC. Translation: CASSVEASRGYTF.

This clonotype occurred a few times. This sequence joins TRBV5-4 and TRBJ2-2; 8 bases fit TRBD2. Germline V gives CDR1 SGHNT, CDR2 YYREEE (reference sequence). The CDR3 runs to 15 residues. V shed 0 bases and J 5 bases; nucleotides not matched to a gene: 3. In nucleotides, the CDR3 is TGTGCCAGCAGCTTGGGGGCGGGAGGAACCGGGGAGCTGTTTTTT. Translation gives CASSLGAGGTGELFF.

The sample holds many counts of this clonotype. This chain connects TRBV7-3 to TRBJ2-1; 9 bases match TRBD2. V was clipped by 5 bases and J by 3 bases; unmatched bases: 5. The germline gives CDR1 SGHTA, CDR2 FQGTGA. The CDR3 totals 15 residues. DNA of the CDR3: TGTGCCAGCAGCCCCTCTAGCGGGGTCTACAATGAGCAGTTCTTC. It specifies CASSPSSGVYNEQFF.

This clonotype was recorded only once. The chain joins TRBV7-6 to TRBJ2-5; possibly TRBD2 for D (6 bases). This CDR3 comprises 17 residues. Germline loops: CDR1 SGHVS, CDR2 FNYEAQ. CDR3 nucleotide sequence: TGTCTCAGCAGCTGGGGGGTCCGGGGCCTCTACCAAGAGACCCAGTACTTC. It encodes CLSSWGVRGLYQETQYF. Based on the CDR3 plus reference TRBV7-6 and TRBJ2-5, the full variable domain is GAGVSQSPRYKVTKRGQDVALRCDPISGHVSLYWYRQALGQGPEFLTYFNYEAQQDKSGLPNDRFSAERPEGSISTLTIQRTEQRDSAMYRCLSSWGVRGLYQETQYFGPGTRLLVL.